This TCR beta chain comes out of a study of shared clonotypes between healthy human individuals. A note on this clone: Its target is not known.

Germline lookup yields CDR1 SGHVS and CDR2 FQNEAQ. The CDR3 has 15 amino acids. Between the trimmed V and J ends, which lost 5 bases and 2 bases, there was a span of 16 bases. Those who donated, Caucasian adults without exception, all lived in Nashville, Tennessee. CD4+ cells yielded CD45RA+ naive and CD45RA-negative memory subsets. Broader study findings: Sampling covered blood only; tissue repertoires likely differ.

Per the authors' pipeline: ImmunoSEQ yielded junction-only sequences lacking quality scores, so filtering differed. This table comes from immunoSEQ multiplex PCR, and its TCRdb copy is limited to in-frame clones, with some not included. V and J calls and clone size come straight from that table; D and trimming were deduced from the DNA. The data contain over a million clones, approximately 98% of them singletons. The chain carries TRBV7-8 and TRBJ2-7; TRBD2 might be the D (5 bases). Source material: naive CD4+ T cells sorted from blood. Subset meaning: CD45RA+ positively selected. The TCR sequence derives from a young man in good health. CDR3 nucleotide sequence: TGTGCCAGCAGCCCCTCTTTATCAGCGGCCTACGAGCAGTACTTC. This encodes CASSPSLSAAYEQYF. The whole variable domain, filled in from reference TRBV7-8 and TRBJ2-7, reads GAGVSQSPRYKVAKRGQDVALRCDPISGHVSLFWYQQALGQGPEFLTYFQNEAQLDKSGLPSDRFFAERPEGSVSTLKIQRTQQEDSAVYLCASSPSLSAAYEQYFGPGTRLTVT.